These T cell receptor beta chains were read from a single sample in a study of blood T cell repertoires in COVID-19. Profiling relied on immunoSEQ multiplex PCR, and the TCRdb table lists in-frame clones only, not all of them. The data hold approximately 76,000 clones, with approximately 88% observed a single time. Sequences were obtained from peripheral blood. These receptors originate from a human donor in a cohort sampled during active COVID-19. The CDR3 runs from the conserved cysteine through the conserved F or W. Each record gives: D gene, V gene, clone size, J gene, CDR3 DNA, CDR3 protein. D genes are given only for firm matches. Clone size is stated in some rows and not others, as once, few, many or a class when expanded.

-	TRBV10-2	-	TRBJ2-3	TGCGCCAGCAGTGAGGGGGCGCGTTCGGATACGCAGTATTTT	CASSEGARSDTQYF
-	TRBV10-3	-	TRBJ1-3	TGTGCCATCAGTGCCGGACAGTTAGGCTCTGGAAACACCATATATTTT	CAISAGQLGSGNTIYF
-	TRBV5-4	-	TRBJ1-3	TGTGCCAGCAGTCTTGAGGGAAACACCATATATTTT	CASSLEGNTIYF
-	TRBV7-9	-	TRBJ2-3	TGTGCCAGCAGCTTTTTATCTGATACGCAGTATTTT	CASSFLSDTQYF
TRBD1	TRBV4-2	-	TRBJ1-1	TGTGCCAGCAGCCGGGGACAGGGGGACACTGAAGCTTTCTTT	CASSRGQGDTEAFF
TRBD1	TRBV7-2	-	TRBJ2-7	TGTGCCAGCAGTCATTACCCGGGACAGGGCGCGTACGAGCAGTACTTC	CASSHYPGQGAYEQYF
-	TRBV19	-	TRBJ1-3	TGTGCCAGTAGTGCAACCGCGAGCTCTGGAAACACCATATATTTT	CASSATASSGNTIYF
-	TRBV12-3/TRBV12-4	-	TRBJ2-1	TGTGCCAGCAGTTTACAGAGGAATGAGCAGTTCTTC	CASSLQRNEQFF
TRBD2	TRBV19	-	TRBJ2-1	TGTGCCAGTAAGTCCGCTAGCGGAATTGAGCAGTTCTTC	CASKSASGIEQFF
TRBD1	TRBV28	-	TRBJ1-4	TGTGCCAGCAGTAGACAGGGGGAAGAAAAACTGTTTTTT	CASSRQGEEKLFF
TRBD2	TRBV4-1	-	TRBJ2-2	TGCGCCAGCAGCCAAGTAGCGGGAGGTAGGACCGGGGAGCTGTTTTTT	CASSQVAGGRTGELFF
TRBD1	TRBV4-1	-	TRBJ1-3	TGCGCCAGCAGCCACCCGACAGGGAAATTTTCTGGAAACACCATATATTTT	CASSHPTGKFSGNTIYF
-	TRBV12-3/TRBV12-4	-	TRBJ1-3	TGTGCCAGCAGCCGGTCTGGAAACACCATATATTTT	CASSRSGNTIYF
-	TRBV28	-	TRBJ2-1	TGTGCCAGCAGTCACCATGGAGCGGGTATTCTGAACAATGAGCAGTTCTTC	CASSHHGAGILNNEQFF
-	TRBV4-2	-	TRBJ2-3	TGTGCCAGCAGCCATGGAAGCGGTTCAGATACGCAGTATTTT	CASSHGSGSDTQYF
-	TRBV18	-	TRBJ2-1	TGTGCCAGCTCACTACAGGAATACAATGAGCAGTTCTTC	CASSLQEYNEQFF
-	TRBV9	-	TRBJ1-3	TGTGCCAGCAGGGGCCCGGGGTTGTCCGGAAACACCATATATTTT	CASRGPGLSGNTIYF
TRBD1	TRBV28	-	TRBJ1-1	TGTGCCAGCAGTAGGACAGGGGTCGCTGAAGCTTTCTTT	CASSRTGVAEAFF
-	TRBV15	-	TRBJ2-7	TGTGCCACCAGCAGGGGAGGGACACCAAAAACCTACGAGCAGTACTTC	CATSRGGTPKTYEQYF
-	TRBV9	-	TRBJ1-1	TGTGCCAGCAGCGATGCCCGGGACAAAAACACTGAAGCTTTCTTT	CASSDARDKNTEAFF
-	TRBV12-5	-	TRBJ1-3	TGTGCTAGTGGTTTGGTGGGAGGGGCTGGAAACACCATATATTTT	CASGLVGGAGNTIYF
-	TRBV5-5	-	TRBJ2-7	TGTGCCAGCAGTAAAGGACAGTCCTACGAGCAGTACTTC	CASSKGQSYEQYF
-	TRBV13	-	TRBJ2-7	TGTGCCAGCAGCTCCACTAGCCTGGGCTACGAGCAGTACTTC	CASSSTSLGYEQYF
TRBD2	TRBV11-3	-	TRBJ2-7	TGTGCCAGCAGCTTAGTACTAGCGGGAGGGCCGGACGAGCAGTACTTC	CASSLVLAGGPDEQYF
TRBD1	TRBV11-2	-	TRBJ1-2	TGTGCCAGCAGCTTAGACGACACAGGGGAATTCTACACCTTC	CASSLDDTGEFYTF
TRBD1	TRBV5-1	-	TRBJ1-6	TGCGCCAGCACGGGGACAGATAATTCACCCCTCCACTTT	CASTGTDNSPLHF
TRBD2	TRBV5-4	-	TRBJ2-1	TGTGCCAGCCGCCCTAGCGGGAGTGTCGCCAATGAGCAGTTCTTC	CASRPSGSVANEQFF
-	TRBV9	-	TRBJ2-3	TGTGCCAGCAGCGGCGGGCCCACAGATACGCAGTATTTT	CASSGGPTDTQYF
-	TRBV7-3	-	TRBJ2-1	TGTGCCAGCAGCTTAGTGGGGAGCAATGAGCAGTTCTTC	CASSLVGSNEQFF
-	TRBV9	-	TRBJ1-3	TGTGCCAGCAGCCGATCGGGGGGTGAAAGAAACACCATATATTTT	CASSRSGGERNTIYF
TRBD1	TRBV11-2	few	TRBJ2-1	TGTGCCAGCAGCGTACAGGGGGAGTCTTACAATGAGCAGTTCTTC	CASSVQGESYNEQFF
TRBD2	TRBV6-5	once	TRBJ2-1	TGTGCCAGCAGAGACGGACTAGCACGTAATGAGCAGTTCTTC	CASRDGLARNEQFF
-	TRBV11-2	-	TRBJ2-1	TGTGCCAGCAGCTTAGTCTCGGGTGAGCAGTTCTTC	CASSLVSGEQFF
-	TRBV6-6	-	TRBJ2-6	TGTGCCAGCAGCGGCTCTGGGGCCAACGTCCTGACTTTC	CASSGSGANVLTF
-	TRBV6-5	-	TRBJ2-1	TGTGCCAGCAGAGGAGCGTTGCTGTACAATGAGCAGTTCTTC	CASRGALLYNEQFF
-	TRBV18	-	TRBJ2-5	TGTGCCAGCTCACAGACGACAGAGACCCTTTCGACCCAGTACTTC	CASSQTTETLSTQYF
TRBD1	TRBV6-6	-	TRBJ2-2	TGTGCCAGCAGTAGCCGGGACAGGGATGCCGGGGAGCTGTTTTTT	CASSSRDRDAGELFF
-	TRBV3-1/TRBV3-2	once	TRBJ2-3	TGTGCCAGCAGCCAACGGCGGGAAGGCACAGATACGCAGTATTTT	CASSQRREGTDTQYF
-	TRBV6-5	-	TRBJ2-3	TGTGCCACTTCTAGCGCCCTCTCCACAGATACGCAGTATTTT	CATSSALSTDTQYF
-	TRBV6-5	-	TRBJ2-7	TGTGCCAGCGTTCGGACAGACCTAACCTACGAGCAGTACTTC	CASVRTDLTYEQYF
-	TRBV18	-	TRBJ2-7	TGTGCCAGCTCACCACCCGACAGCCACGAGCAGTACTTC	CASSPPDSHEQYF
TRBD1	TRBV7-8	-	TRBJ1-1	TGTGCCAGCAGCCCGTTACCCTTTGGGGACAGCGCTTCTGAAGCTTTCTTT	CASSPLPFGDSASEAFF
-	TRBV10-3	-	TRBJ2-7	TGTGCCATCAGTGACAGGGGTAACTCCTACGAGCAGTACTTC	CAISDRGNSYEQYF
TRBD1	TRBV7-2	-	TRBJ1-2	TGTGCCAGCAGCTTAGATGCAGGGGGCCGTGGCTATGGCTACACCTTC	CASSLDAGGRGYGYTF
TRBD2	TRBV7-8	-	TRBJ2-1	TGTGCCAGCAGCCCCACGGAGGATAGCGGGAGGGGGGTGCAGTTCTTC	CASSPTEDSGRGVQFF
-	TRBV18	-	TRBJ2-2	TGTGCCAGCTCACCACTCGGGACTCCTAACACCGGGGAGCTGTTTTTT	CASSPLGTPNTGELFF
TRBD1	TRBV5-8	-	TRBJ1-6	TGTGCCAGCAGCTTGACAGGGGGATCACCCCTCCACTTT	CASSLTGGSPLHF
-	TRBV11-3	-	TRBJ2-2	TGTGCCAGCAGCAGATACGGGGTGACCGGGGAGCTGTTTTTT	CASSRYGVTGELFF
TRBD2	TRBV19	-	TRBJ2-7	TGTGCCAGTAGTATATCTGTGGGCGGGAGTACTGGCTACGAGCAGTACTTC	CASSISVGGSTGYEQYF
TRBD1	TRBV5-1	-	TRBJ2-4	TGCGCCAGCAGCTTGGAGGGGGCAGGAAACATTCAGTACTTC	CASSLEGAGNIQYF
TRBD1	TRBV24-1	-	TRBJ1-5	TGTGCCACCATGGACAGGGGAGGCAATCAGCCCCAGCATTTT	CATMDRGGNQPQHF